Shown below are 10 T cell receptor beta chains from a single sample sequenced in a study of blood T cell repertoires in COVID-19. Generated by immunoSEQ multiplex PCR, the TCRdb table keeps only in-frame clones and is missing some. The profile shows about 99,000 clones, approximately 80% of them singletons. The sequenced material came from peripheral blood. Source of these receptors: an elderly woman with active or convalescent COVID-19.

V is TRBV19 and J is TRBJ1-1; D uncertain. Trimming cost V 1 base and J 5 bases, with 17 bases left between them. The germline V gene encodes CDR1 LNHDA and CDR2 SQIVND (reference sequence). This CDR3 region has 16 residues. The CDR3 region is CASSIVVNYRGTEAFF. The CDR3 nucleotides read TGTGCCAGTAGTATAGTGGTAAATTATCGCGGAACTGAAGCTTTCTTT.

V usage is TRBV6-2 or TRBV6-3 and J usage is TRBJ1-1; the D is unclear. V lost 6 bases and J lost 3, with 11 bases in between. This CDR3 spans 13 amino acids. CDR1 is MNHEY and CDR2 is SVGEGT in the germline V gene. The CDR3 loop reads CASSPWEDTEAFF. CDR3 nucleotide sequence: TGTGCCAGCAGCCCCTGGGAGGACACTGAAGCTTTCTTT.

V gene TRBV28 combines with J gene TRBJ1-5; weak D call: TRBD1 (6 bases). Trimming took 5 bases from V and 3 from J, leaving 14 bases between them. Germline CDR1 and CDR2: MDHEN and SYDVKM. CDR3 length: 15 amino acids. CDR3 in amino acids: CASSRGGENNQPQHF. The CDR3 DNA follows: TGTGCCAGCAGTAGAGGGGGAGAGAACAATCAGCCCCAGCATTTT.

This chain links TRBV24-1 with TRBJ1-5; TRBD1 is a possible D gene (5 bases). The CDR3 spans 15 residues. Deletions cut 5 bases from V and 1 base from J, with 11 bases between. The germline V gene encodes CDR1 KGHDR and CDR2 SFDVKD. Here the CDR3 reads CATSGPGLSNQPQHF. The CDR3 bases are TGTGCCACCAGTGGTCCAGGGTTGAGCAATCAGCCCCAGCATTTT.

The chain uses TRBV5-1 and TRBJ2-2; no firm D call. Germline lookup yields CDR1 SGHRS and CDR2 YFSETQ. The CDR3 length is 15 residues. V lost 1 base, J lost 0 bases, and 7 bases lay in between. The CDR3 nucleotides read TGCGCCAGCAGCTTGTCAGCGACGAACACCGGGGAGCTGTTTTTT. Its protein is CASSLSATNTGELFF.

A single count supports this clone. This chain links TRBV6-4 with TRBJ1-1, with 11 bases fitting TRBD1. The CDR3 is made up of 15 amino acids. Germline lookup yields CDR1 MRHNA and CDR2 SNTAGT. V was clipped by 4 bases and J by 5 bases; unmatched bases: 6. The CDR3 spells CASSVSGQGGTEAFF. The CDR3 nucleotides read TGTGCCAGCAGTGTATCGGGACAGGGGGGGACTGAAGCTTTCTTT.

The chain combines TRBV4-3 with TRBJ1-1, with 8 positions matching TRBD1. Germline V gene sequence: CDR1 LGHNA, CDR2 YSLEER. The CDR3 is 15 residues long. V lost 5 bases to trimming and J lost 7 bases; unmatched junction nucleotides: 12. The CDR3 bases are TGCGCCAGCAGCATCCGGACAGGGACGACAAGTGAAGCTTTCTTT. Translation gives CASSIRTGTTSEAFF.

This chain joins TRBV5-4 and TRBJ2-1; 8 nucleotides match TRBD1. J lost 4 bases, V lost 3 bases, and 3 bases had no gene match. The length of the CDR3 is 14 residues. Germline-derived CDR1 and CDR2 are SGHNT and YYREEE (reference sequence). The CDR3 protein is CASSSRQGYNEQFF. CDR3 nucleotides: TGTGCCAGCAGCTCTCGACAGGGGTACAATGAGCAGTTCTTC.

V is TRBV4-3 and J is TRBJ2-5; perhaps TRBD1 as D (6 bases). The CDR3 is 15 residues long. CDR1 LGHNA and CDR2 YSLEER come from the germline V gene. Trimming pared 1 base from V and 2 bases from J, leaving 11 bases between. The CDR3 DNA sequence: TGCGCCAGCAGCCAAGGTCCAGGGGCTCAAGAGACCCAGTACTTC. It specifies CASSQGPGAQETQYF.

The gene calls are TRBV5-6 and TRBJ1-5, with TRBD1 matching 9 bases. CDR1 and CDR2 from the germline V gene are SGHDT and YYEEEE. V lost 4 bases and J lost 5; bases outside the gene matches: 7. The CDR3 extends over 15 amino acids. In nucleotides, the CDR3 is TGTGCCAGCAGCCTCTCGACAGGGGGTTATCAGCCCCAGCATTTT. Its translation: CASSLSTGGYQPQHF.